This entry lists 16 T cell receptor beta chains sequenced from one sample in a study of human T cells and chemical hapten exposure. Time point described: patch test 3, about 24 weeks after DPC sensitization. Treatment meaning: therapeutic diphenylcyclopropenone sensitization with weekly scalp DPC. TCRdb re-called the RACE reads through MiXCR, storing one row per CDR3 protein. The sample holds approximately 160,000 distinct CDR3 sequences, roughly 25% seen once. The material sequenced was whole blood, taken in connection with sensitization to the hapten diphenylcyclopropenone (DPC). The receptors derive from a woman younger than 30 with alopecia areata. Some clones in this sample may be carry-over from other donors' samples.

CDR3 DNA: TGTGCCAGCAGCTCCCGGGGCGGCAAAAACATTCAGTACTTC. Translated, it gives CASSSRGGKNIQYF. The chain has TRBV7-9 and TRBJ2-4, with D possibly called TRBD1 or TRBD2 (5 bases each). The V gene's germline CDR1 is SEHNR and CDR2 FQNEAQ (reference sequence). V gave up 4 bases and J gave up 3 bases, with 10 bases separating them. The CDR3 runs to 14 residues.

V is TRBV19 and J is TRBJ2-6; D remains ambiguous. The germline CDR1 and CDR2 sequences are LNHDA and SQIVND (reference sequence). The CDR3 consists of 15 residues. Trimming cost V 3 bases and J 4 bases, with 10 bases left between them. The CDR3 protein is CASSIYIRGANVLTF. The CDR3 DNA sequence: TGTGCCAGTAGTATCTATATCCGGGGGGCCAACGTCCTGACTTTC.

This clonotype was detected ten times or more. This chain joins TRBV20-1 and TRBJ2-5; D is undetermined. This CDR3 spans 10 amino acids. Between the trimmed V and J ends, which lost 3 bases and 6 bases, there was a span of 5 bases. Germline CDR1 and CDR2: DFQATT and SNEGSKA (reference sequence). The CDR3 protein is CSASAQTQYF. CDR3 coding DNA: TGCAGTGCTAGCGCCCAGACCCAGTACTTC.

The chain joins TRBV10-2 to TRBJ2-5; D remains ambiguous. V was shortened by 0 bases and J by 5 bases, with 7 bases between the two germline ends. Germline CDR1 WSHSY, CDR2 SAAADI. CDR3 length: 13 amino acids. CDR3 sequence: CASSESHVETQYF. DNA of the CDR3: TGCGCCAGCAGTGAGTCCCATGTGGAGACCCAGTACTTC.

This clonotype has only a few counts. V usage is TRBV29-1 and J usage is TRBJ2-7; D is unresolved. This CDR3 region has 10 residues. The germline V and J ends were trimmed by 3 bases and 5 bases, with 5 bases remaining between them. Germline CDR1 is SQVTM and CDR2 is ANQGSEA. In DNA form, the CDR3 reads TGCAGCGTTGAGTTCGACGAGCAGTACTTC. The encoded protein is CSVEFDEQYF.

The rearrangement joins TRBV20-1 to TRBJ1-5, with no clear D. Between the trimmed V and J ends, which lost 3 bases and 3 bases, there was a span of 9 bases. This CDR3 region has 13 residues. Per the germline V gene, CDR1 is DFQATT and CDR2 is SNEGSKA (reference sequence). The CDR3 sequence: CSASLALNQPQHF. The DNA of the CDR3 is TGCAGTGCTAGCCTCGCCCTCAATCAGCCCCAGCATTTT.

The V gene is TRBV7-9, the J gene TRBJ2-7; D is perhaps TRBD1 or TRBD2 (7 bases each). Trimming took 10 bases from V and 4 from J, leaving 14 bases between them. The CDR3 is 12 residues long. Germline CDR1 and CDR2: SEHNR and FQNEAQ (reference sequence). CDR3 sequence: CATRGGAYEQYF. The DNA for the CDR3 is TGTGCCACCAGGGGGGGAGCTTACGAGCAGTACTTC.

This clonotype was seen at least ten times. The chain couples TRBV4-3 to TRBJ2-7; TRBD1 aligns across 7 bases. The germline V gene has CDR1 LGHNA and CDR2 YSLEER. The length of the CDR3 is 14 residues. Unmatched junction bases numbered 3, after V lost 3 bases and J lost 1 base. CDR3 loop: CASSHTTGSYEQYF. As DNA, the CDR3 is TGCGCCAGCAGCCATACGACAGGGTCCTACGAGCAGTACTTC.

V usage is TRBV6-2 or TRBV6-3 and J usage is TRBJ2-7, with D possibly matching TRBD1 (6 bases). Per germline, CDR1 MNHEY and CDR2 SVGEGT. The CDR3 covers 14 residues. Trimming cost V 6 bases and J 2 bases, with 14 bases left between them. This CDR3 reads CASRQPDRTYEQYF. CDR3 in DNA: TGTGCCAGCAGACAACCTGACAGGACCTACGAGCAGTACTTC.

The chain combines TRBV6-5 with TRBJ2-3; TRBD1 might be the D (7 bases). V was pared by 0 bases and J by 9 bases, with 19 bases between. CDR1 MNHEY and CDR2 SVGAGI come from the germline V gene. The CDR3 contains 16 residues. The CDR3 loop is CASSYSGGDKQGTQYF. In nucleotides, the CDR3 is TGTGCCAGCAGTTACTCCGGGGGTGACAAACAGGGGACGCAGTATTTT.

The chain uses TRBV4-3 and TRBJ1-6; no reliable D call. Germline V gene sequence: CDR1 LGHNA, CDR2 YSLEER. The CDR3 covers 15 residues. The V end lost 0 bases, the J end lost 9 bases, and 12 bases lay between the germline ends. The CDR3 here is CASSQDPGLVSPLHF. The CDR3 DNA reads TGCGCCAGCAGCCAAGATCCGGGGTTGGTTTCACCCCTCCACTTT.

The chain couples TRBV20-1 to TRBJ2-1, with TRBD2 identical over 12 bases. This CDR3 contains 15 residues. Germline V lookup: CDR1 DFQATT, CDR2 SNEGSKA (reference sequence). V lost 6 bases and J lost 4; bases outside the gene matches: 7. CDR3 sequence: CSAAGGLAGYNEQFF. The CDR3 nucleotides are TGCAGTGCGGCGGGTGGACTAGCGGGATACAATGAGCAGTTCTTC.

Details on this clonotype: No conserved phenylalanine or tryptophan ends this CDR3, so it is likely a read error. The V and J genes are TRBV5-4 and TRBJ2-7, with 8 bases fitting TRBD2. CDR1 and CDR2 (germline): SGHNT, YYREEE (reference sequence). The J segment lost 4 bases and the V segment lost 5 bases, leaving 8 bases of the junction unmatched. This CDR3 region has 14 residues. The CDR3 region has the DNA TGTGCCAGCAGGGTCAGCGGGAGTCCGTACGAGCAGTACCTC. This encodes CASRVSGSPYEQYL.

To note about this clonotype: It is likely a read error, because the conserved phenylalanine at the end of the CDR3 is missing. V gene TRBV4-2 combines with J gene TRBJ1-2; D is undetermined. Germline V CDR1 and CDR2: LGHNA, YNFKEQ. CDR3 length: 14 residues. Between the trimmed V and J ends, which lost 1 base and 8 bases, there was a span of 14 bases. CDR3 sequence reads: CASSQAHTTRGYTS. CDR3 nucleotides: TGTGCCAGCAGCCAAGCGCACACCACGAGGGGCTACACCTCC.

This clonotype was counted many times. The chain couples TRBV20-1 to TRBJ1-3, with 7 bases identical to TRBD1. Losses at the gene ends were 6 bases for V and 9 bases for J; bases not matched to a gene: 14. Germline V gene sequence: CDR1 DFQATT, CDR2 SNEGSKA (reference sequence). The CDR3 has 14 amino acids. The chain's CDR3 is CSARPDRVGGTIYF. CDR3 sequence (DNA): TGCAGTGCGAGGCCCGACAGGGTTGGGGGCACCATATATTTT.

This clonotype was seen a handful of times. This sequence joins TRBV7-9 and TRBJ1-5; D ambiguous. Per germline, CDR1 SEHNR and CDR2 FQNEAQ (reference sequence). The CDR3 is 13 amino acids. Trimming stripped 2 bases from V and 7 bases from J, with 9 bases between. CDR3 sequence: CASSLYVEQPQHF. The DNA of the CDR3 is TGTGCCAGCAGCTTATATGTGGAACAGCCCCAGCATTTT.